Listed below are T cell receptor beta chains from one sample, sequenced in a study of molecular identifiers for immune sequencing clone quantification. MiXCR, run by TCRdb on the PCR reads, gives a single entry per CDR3 protein. Among about 100,000 distinct CDR3 sequences listed, roughly a third were seen once. The sequencing input was naive CD8+ T cells from blood, with Jurkat cell RNA spiked in. These receptors originate from a human donor in good health. Some libraries in this study had Jurkat cell RNA spiked in. Each CDR3 is given with its conserved first and last residue. D genes are given only for firm matches. The listing skips clone size in some rows; elsewhere it reads once, few, many or a size class.

>TRBJ2-1|TRBV11-3|NA|TRBD2
TGTGCCAGCAGCTCCAGACACGACCGGGGGAGCGGGAAAGTCAATGAGCAGTTCTTC
CASSSRHDRGSGKVNEQFF
>TRBJ2-4|TRBV4-3|NA|NA
TGCGCCAGCAGCCAAGAGTCCGTCCTAACTGCCAAAAACATTCAGTACTTC
CASSQESVLTAKNIQYF
>TRBJ1-2|TRBV4-3|many|NA
TGCGCCAGCAGCCAAGCCCCGACAGTCAACTATGGCTACACCTTC
CASSQAPTVNYGYTF
>TRBJ2-7|TRBV5-6|many|NA
TGTGCCAGCAGCTTGGATGTAGGGTTGTACGAGCAGTACTTC
CASSLDVGLYEQYF
>TRBJ2-1|TRBV2|NA|TRBD2
TGTGCCAGCAGAACAGCGGGAGCCAGCAATGAGCAGTTCTTC
CASRTAGASNEQFF
>TRBJ2-3|TRBV3-1|many|TRBD1
TGTGCCAGCAGCTCGACAGGGGGCGCGGATGCAGATACGCAGTATTTT
CASSSTGGADADTQYF
>TRBJ2-2|TRBV28|once|NA
TGTGCCAGCAAGCGGACTTGGGGTAATACCGGGGAGATGTTTTTT
CASKRTWGNTGEMFF
>TRBJ2-7|TRBV5-8|NA|NA
TGTGCCAGCACCGGGGAGGACGAACCTCACTACGAGCAGTACTTC
CASTGEDEPHYEQYF
>TRBJ1-1|TRBV5-1|many|NA
TGCGCCAGCAGCTTGGCCGGGGGGCTTACTGAAGCTTTCTTT
CASSLAGGLTEAFF
>TRBJ2-5|TRBV12-3/TRBV12-4|many|NA
TGTGCCAGCAGTTTAGGACTACGGGCGACCCAGTACTTC
CASSLGLRATQYF
>TRBJ1-5|TRBV28|many|NA
TGTGCCAGCAGTCAGGGCGCTCAGCCCCAGCATTTT
CASSQGAQPQHF
>TRBJ2-1|TRBV4-3|few|NA
TGCGCCAGCAGCCAAGATCCCCAGGATGCCTACAATGAGCAGTTCTTC
CASSQDPQDAYNEQFF
>TRBJ2-1|TRBV4-1|NA|TRBD1
TGCGCCAGCAGCCGGCCGGGACAGGGGATCTACAATGAGCAGTTCTTC
CASSRPGQGIYNEQFF
>TRBJ2-3|TRBV6-5|many|NA
TGTGCCAGCAGTTACGGCGGGGCAATCACAGATACGCAGTATTTT
CASSYGGAITDTQYF
>TRBJ2-7|TRBV4-3|NA|TRBD1
TGCGCCCGCAGCCAAGAATCAGGGGGTGGTTGGGGGCAGTACTTC
CARSQESGGGWGQYF
>TRBJ2-7|TRBV12-3/TRBV12-4|NA|NA
TGTGCCAGCAGCTCGGGGAGCCGCTCCTACGAGCAGTACTTC
CASSSGSRSYEQYF
>TRBJ2-5|TRBV5-1|few|NA
TGCGCCAGCAGCTACGCGGGAGAGACCCAGTACTTC
CASSYAGETQYF
>TRBJ2-2|TRBV29-1|many|NA
TGCAGCGTTGCCAGAAACACCGGGGAGCTGTTTTTT
CSVARNTGELFF
>TRBJ2-7|TRBV2|few|NA
TGTGCCAGCAGCGGGCGAGAGCAGTACTTC
CASSGREQYF
>TRBJ2-7|TRBV7-2|NA|NA
TGTGCCAGCAGCCCGCCGGTCGGCAGCGTCGACGAGCAGTACTTC
CASSPPVGSVDEQYF
>TRBJ1-1|TRBV6-5|few|NA
TGTGCCAGCAGTTACTCGTTGGCGTCTGAAGCTTTCTTT
CASSYSLASEAFF
>TRBJ2-7|TRBV20-1|NA|TRBD2
TGCAGTGCTAGGTCGTTCGGGCGGGAGGGAGCCTACGAGCAGTACTTC
CSARSFGREGAYEQYF
>TRBJ1-5|TRBV28|NA|NA
TGTGCCAGCAGTTTATTTGGAGGGCATCAGCCCCAGCATTTT
CASSLFGGHQPQHF
>TRBJ2-3|TRBV6-5|many|NA
TGTGCCAGCAGTAAGGGGGGGGCAATCACAGATACGCAGTATTTT
CASSKGGAITDTQYF
>TRBJ2-7|TRBV1|NA|NA
TGCACCAGCAGCCAACCGAAACCGGGACAGGACTACGAGCAGTACTTC
CTSSQPKPGQDYEQYF
>TRBJ2-7|TRBV3-1|few|NA
TGTGCCAGCAGCCAACAGGCGGAGGTGCAGTACTTC
CASSQQAEVQYF
>TRBJ2-3|TRBV5-6|NA|NA
TGTGCCAGCAGCGTGGCTAGCCCCAGGGATACGCAGTATTTT
CASSVASPRDTQYF
>TRBJ2-3|TRBV3-1|many|NA
TGTGCCAGCAGCCAAGTCTTAGGCACAGATACGCAGTATTTT
CASSQVLGTDTQYF
>TRBJ1-2|TRBV12-3/TRBV12-4|NA|NA
TGTGCCAGCAGTTTCTCAGTTACAGACCCCTATGGCTACACCTTC
CASSFSVTDPYGYTF